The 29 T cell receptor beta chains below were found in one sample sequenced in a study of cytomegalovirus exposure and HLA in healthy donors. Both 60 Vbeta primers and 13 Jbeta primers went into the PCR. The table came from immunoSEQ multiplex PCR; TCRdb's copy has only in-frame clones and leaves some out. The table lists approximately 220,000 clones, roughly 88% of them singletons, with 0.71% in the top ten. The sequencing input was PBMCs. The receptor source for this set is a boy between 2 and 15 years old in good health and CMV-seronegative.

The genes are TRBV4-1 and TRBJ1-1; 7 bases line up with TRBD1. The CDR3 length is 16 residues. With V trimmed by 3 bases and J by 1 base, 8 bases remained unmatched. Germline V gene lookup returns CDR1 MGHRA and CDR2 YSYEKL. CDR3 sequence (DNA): TGCGCCAGCAGCCACCCCATCTACAGGGGGAACACTGAAGCTTTCTTT. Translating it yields CASSHPIYRGNTEAFF.

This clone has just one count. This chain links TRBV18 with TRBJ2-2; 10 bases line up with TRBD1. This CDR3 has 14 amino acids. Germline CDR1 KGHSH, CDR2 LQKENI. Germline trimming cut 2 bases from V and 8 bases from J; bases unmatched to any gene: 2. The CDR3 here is CASSPDRGPGELFF. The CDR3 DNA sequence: TGTGCCAGCTCACCAGACAGGGGGCCGGGGGAGCTGTTTTTT. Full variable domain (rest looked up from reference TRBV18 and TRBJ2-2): NAGVMQNPRHLVRRRGQEARLRCSPMKGHSHVYWYRQLPEEGLKFMVYLQKENIIDESGMPKERFSAEFPKEGPSILRIQQVVRGDSAAYFCASSPDRGPGELFFGEGSRLTVL.

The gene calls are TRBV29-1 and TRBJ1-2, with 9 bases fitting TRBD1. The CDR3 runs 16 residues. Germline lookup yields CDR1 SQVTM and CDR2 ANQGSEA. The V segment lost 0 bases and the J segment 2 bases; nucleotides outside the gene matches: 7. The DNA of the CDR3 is TGCAGCGTTGAAGATCCAGGACAGGGGAGAAACTATGGCTACACCTTC. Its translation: CSVEDPGQGRNYGYTF.

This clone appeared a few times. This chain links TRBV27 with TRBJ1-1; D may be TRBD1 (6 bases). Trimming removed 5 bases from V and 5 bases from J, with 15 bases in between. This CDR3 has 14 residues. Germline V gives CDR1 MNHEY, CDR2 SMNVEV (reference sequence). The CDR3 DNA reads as TGTGCCAGCAGTGTCACTCAGGGGAGAACTGAAGCTTTCTTT. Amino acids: CASSVTQGRTEAFF.

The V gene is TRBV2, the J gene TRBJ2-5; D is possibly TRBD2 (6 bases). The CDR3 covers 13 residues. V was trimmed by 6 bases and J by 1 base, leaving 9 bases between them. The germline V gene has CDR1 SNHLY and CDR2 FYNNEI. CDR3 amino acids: CASRLAVQETQYF. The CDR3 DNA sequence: TGTGCCAGCAGGTTAGCGGTCCAAGAGACCCAGTACTTC.

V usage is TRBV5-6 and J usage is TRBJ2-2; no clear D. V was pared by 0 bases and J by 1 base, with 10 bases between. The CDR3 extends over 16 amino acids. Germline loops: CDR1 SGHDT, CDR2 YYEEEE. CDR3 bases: TGTGCCAGCAGCTTGGAAAGACTTCTGAACACCGGGGAGCTGTTTTTT. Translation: CASSLERLLNTGELFF.

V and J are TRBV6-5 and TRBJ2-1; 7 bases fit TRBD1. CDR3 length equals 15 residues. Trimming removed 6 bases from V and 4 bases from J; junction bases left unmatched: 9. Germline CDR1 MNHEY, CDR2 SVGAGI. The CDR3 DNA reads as TGTGCCAGCAGGCTTTCCGGGACAGCATACAATGAGCAGTTCTTC. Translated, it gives CASRLSGTAYNEQFF.

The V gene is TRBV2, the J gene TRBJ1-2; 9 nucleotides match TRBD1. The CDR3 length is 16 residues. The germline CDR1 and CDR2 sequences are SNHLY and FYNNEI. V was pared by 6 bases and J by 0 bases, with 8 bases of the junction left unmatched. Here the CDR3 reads CASSLGQGMANYGYTF. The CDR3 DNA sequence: TGTGCCAGCAGCCTTGGACAGGGGATGGCTAACTATGGCTACACCTTC.

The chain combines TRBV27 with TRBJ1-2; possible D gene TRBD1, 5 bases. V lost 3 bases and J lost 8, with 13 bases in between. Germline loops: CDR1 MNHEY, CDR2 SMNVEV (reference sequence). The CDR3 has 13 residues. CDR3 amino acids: CASSLGGVGGYTF. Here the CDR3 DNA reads TGTGCCAGCAGTTTGGGAGGGGTGGGCGGCTACACCTTC.

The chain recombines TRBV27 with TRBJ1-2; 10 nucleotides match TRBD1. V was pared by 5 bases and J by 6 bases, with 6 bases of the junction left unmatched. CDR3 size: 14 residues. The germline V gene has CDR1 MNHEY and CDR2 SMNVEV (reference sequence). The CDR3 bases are TGTGCCAGCAGTCAGGGGGGGACAGGGGATGGCTACACCTTC. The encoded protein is CASSQGGTGDGYTF.

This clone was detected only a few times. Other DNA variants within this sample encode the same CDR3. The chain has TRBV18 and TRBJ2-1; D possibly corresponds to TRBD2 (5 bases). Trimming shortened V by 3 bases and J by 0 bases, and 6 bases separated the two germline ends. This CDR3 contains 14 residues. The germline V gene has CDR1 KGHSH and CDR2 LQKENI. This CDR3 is CASSPGSSYNEQFF. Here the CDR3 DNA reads TGTGCCAGCTCACCGGGGAGCTCCTACAATGAGCAGTTCTTC.

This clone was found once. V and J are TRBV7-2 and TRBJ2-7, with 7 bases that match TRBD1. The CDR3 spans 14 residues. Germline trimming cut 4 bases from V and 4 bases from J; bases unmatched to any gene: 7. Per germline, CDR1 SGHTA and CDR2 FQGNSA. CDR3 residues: CASSSRTGDYEQYF. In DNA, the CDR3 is TGTGCCAGCAGCTCCCGGACAGGAGATTACGAGCAGTACTTC.

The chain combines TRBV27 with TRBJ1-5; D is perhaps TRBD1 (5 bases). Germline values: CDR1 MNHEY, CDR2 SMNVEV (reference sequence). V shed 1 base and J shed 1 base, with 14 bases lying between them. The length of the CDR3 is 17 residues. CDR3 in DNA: TGTGCCAGCAGTTTATTTTTTACAGGCTTGAGCAATCAGCCCCAGCATTTT. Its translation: CASSLFFTGLSNQPQHF.

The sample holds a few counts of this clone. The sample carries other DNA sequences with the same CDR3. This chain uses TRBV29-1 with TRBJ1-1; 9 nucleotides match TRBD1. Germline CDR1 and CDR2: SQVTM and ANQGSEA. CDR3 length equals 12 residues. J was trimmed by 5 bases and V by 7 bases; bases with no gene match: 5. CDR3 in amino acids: CSATDRGTEAFF. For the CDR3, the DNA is TGCAGCGCTACGGACAGGGGAACTGAAGCTTTCTTT.

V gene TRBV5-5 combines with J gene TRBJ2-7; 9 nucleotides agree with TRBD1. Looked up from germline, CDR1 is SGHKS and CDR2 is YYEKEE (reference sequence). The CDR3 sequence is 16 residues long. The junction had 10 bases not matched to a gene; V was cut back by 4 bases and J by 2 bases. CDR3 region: CASSPKGQGTTYEQYF. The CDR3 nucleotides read TGTGCCAGCAGCCCGAAGGGACAGGGTACAACCTACGAGCAGTACTTC.

The CDR3: CASSQDLGPPDTQYF. The CDR3 region has the DNA TGTGCCAGCAGCCAAGACTTGGGCCCCCCAGATACGCAGTATTTT. V gene TRBV14 combines with J gene TRBJ2-3; D unresolved. Germline V gene data show CDR1 as SGHDN and CDR2 as FVKESK. The CDR3 covers 15 residues. Deletions cut 0 bases from V and 4 bases from J, with 11 bases between.

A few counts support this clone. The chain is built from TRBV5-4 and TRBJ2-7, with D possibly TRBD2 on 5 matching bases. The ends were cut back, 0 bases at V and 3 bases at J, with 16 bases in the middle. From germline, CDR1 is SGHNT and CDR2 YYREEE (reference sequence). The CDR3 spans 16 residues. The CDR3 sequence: CASSLVLDSVDYEQYF. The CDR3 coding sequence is TGTGCCAGCAGCTTGGTGTTGGATAGCGTGGACTACGAGCAGTACTTC. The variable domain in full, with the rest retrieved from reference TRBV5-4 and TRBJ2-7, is ETGVTQSPTHLIKTRGQQVTLRCSSQSGHNTVSWYQQALGQGPQFIFQYYREEENGRGNFPPRFSGLQFPNYSSELNVNALELDDSALYLCASSLVLDSVDYEQYFGPGTRLTVT.

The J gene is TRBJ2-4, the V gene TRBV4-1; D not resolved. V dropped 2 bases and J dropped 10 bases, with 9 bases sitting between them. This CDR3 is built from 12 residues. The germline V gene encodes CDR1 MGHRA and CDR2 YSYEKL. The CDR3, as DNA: TGCGCCAGCAGCCAACTAAACGGGATTCAGTACTTC. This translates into CASSQLNGIQYF.

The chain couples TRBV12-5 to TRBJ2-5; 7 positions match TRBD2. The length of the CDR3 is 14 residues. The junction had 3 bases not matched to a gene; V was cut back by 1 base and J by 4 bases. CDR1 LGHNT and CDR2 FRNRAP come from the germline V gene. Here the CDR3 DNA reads TGTGCTAGTGGTTTGGGGGGAGGGGCAGAGACCCAGTACTTC. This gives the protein CASGLGGGAETQYF.

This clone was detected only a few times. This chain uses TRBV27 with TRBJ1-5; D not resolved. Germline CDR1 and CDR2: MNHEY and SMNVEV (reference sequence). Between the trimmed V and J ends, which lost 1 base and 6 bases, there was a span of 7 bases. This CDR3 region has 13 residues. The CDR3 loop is CASSLYGSQPQHF. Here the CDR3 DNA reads TGTGCCAGCAGTTTATATGGGAGTCAGCCCCAGCATTTT.

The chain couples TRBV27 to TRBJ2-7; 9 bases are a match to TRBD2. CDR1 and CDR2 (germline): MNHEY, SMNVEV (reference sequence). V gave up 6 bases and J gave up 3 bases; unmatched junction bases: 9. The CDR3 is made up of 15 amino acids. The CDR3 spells CASSNRLADFYEQYF. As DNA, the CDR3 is TGTGCCAGCAGCAATAGACTAGCGGACTTCTACGAGCAGTACTTC.

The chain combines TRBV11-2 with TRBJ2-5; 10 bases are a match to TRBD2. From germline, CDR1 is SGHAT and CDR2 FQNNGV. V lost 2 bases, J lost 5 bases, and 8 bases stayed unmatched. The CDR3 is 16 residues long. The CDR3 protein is CASSLSSGGARETQYF. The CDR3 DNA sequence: TGTGCCAGCAGCTTATCCAGCGGGGGGGCGCGGGAGACCCAGTACTTC.

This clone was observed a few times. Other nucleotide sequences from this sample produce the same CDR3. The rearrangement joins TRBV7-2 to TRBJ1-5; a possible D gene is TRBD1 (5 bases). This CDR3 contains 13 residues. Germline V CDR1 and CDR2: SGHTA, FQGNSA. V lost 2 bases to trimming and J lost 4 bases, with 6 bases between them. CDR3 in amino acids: CASSLRGNQPQHF. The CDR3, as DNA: TGTGCCAGCAGCTTAAGGGGAAATCAGCCCCAGCATTTT.

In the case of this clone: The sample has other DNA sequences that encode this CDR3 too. The CDR3 nucleotides read TGTGCCAGCAGCGTAGGATGGACAGGGGCCACAGATACGCAGTATTTT. Translated, it gives CASSVGWTGATDTQYF. J is TRBJ2-3 and V is TRBV9; 9 nucleotides match TRBD1. The CDR3 is 16 residues long. Germline values: CDR1 SGDLS, CDR2 YYNGEE. V was clipped by 0 bases and J by 2 bases; unmatched bases: 4.

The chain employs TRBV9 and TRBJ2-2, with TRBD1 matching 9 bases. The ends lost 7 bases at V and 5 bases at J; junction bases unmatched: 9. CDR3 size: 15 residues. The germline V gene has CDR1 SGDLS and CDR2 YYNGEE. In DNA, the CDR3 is TGTGCCAGCTCCAAGGCGACAGGGGGAACCGGGGAGCTGTTTTTT. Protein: CASSKATGGTGELFF.

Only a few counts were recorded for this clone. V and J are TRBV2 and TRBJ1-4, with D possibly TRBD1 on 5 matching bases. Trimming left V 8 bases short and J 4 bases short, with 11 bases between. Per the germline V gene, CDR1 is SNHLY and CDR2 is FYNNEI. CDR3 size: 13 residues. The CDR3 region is CASGGLINEKLFF. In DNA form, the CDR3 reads TGTGCCAGCGGGGGACTGATTAATGAAAAACTGTTTTTT.

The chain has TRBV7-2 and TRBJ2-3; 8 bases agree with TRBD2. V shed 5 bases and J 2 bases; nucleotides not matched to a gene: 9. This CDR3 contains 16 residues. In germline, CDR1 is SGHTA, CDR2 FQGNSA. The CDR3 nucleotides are TGTGCCAGCAGCATTAGCGGGACCACCCTCACAGATACGCAGTATTTT. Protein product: CASSISGTTLTDTQYF.

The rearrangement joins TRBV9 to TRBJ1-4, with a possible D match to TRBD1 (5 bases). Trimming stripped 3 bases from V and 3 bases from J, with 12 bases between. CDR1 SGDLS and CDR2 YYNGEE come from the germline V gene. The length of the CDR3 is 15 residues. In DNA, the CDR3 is TGTGCCAGCAGCGCCCGGGGGGTAGCTAATGAAAAACTGTTTTTT. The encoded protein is CASSARGVANEKLFF.

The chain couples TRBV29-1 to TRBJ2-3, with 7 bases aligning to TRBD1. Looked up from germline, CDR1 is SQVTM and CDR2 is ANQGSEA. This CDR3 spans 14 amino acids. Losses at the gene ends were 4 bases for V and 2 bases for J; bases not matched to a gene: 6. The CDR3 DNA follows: TGCAGCGTTGCCCGGGACAGATCCACAGATACGCAGTATTTT. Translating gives CSVARDRSTDTQYF.